The 17 T cell receptor beta chains below all came from one sample that was sequenced in a study of blood T cell repertoires in COVID-19. The data were produced by immunoSEQ multiplex PCR, yet TCRdb's version contains in-frame clones alone and is incomplete. The table records 200,000 to 300,000 clones, about 86% of them present only once. The sample taken for sequencing was peripheral blood. The source of these receptors is a man older than 75 with acute or convalescent COVID-19.

This clone was seen a single time. This sequence joins TRBV9 and TRBJ1-5; the match to TRBD1 covers 10 bases. The V and J ends lost 3 bases and 7 bases, in that order; junction bases with no gene match: 1. Germline CDR1 is SGDLS and CDR2 is YYNGEE. The CDR3 is 13 residues long. In nucleotides, the CDR3 is TGTGCCAGCAGCGCGACAGGGGGCCAGCCCCAGCATTTT. It codes for CASSATGGQPQHF. Variable domain in full (rest from reference TRBV9 and TRBJ1-5): DSGVTQTPKHLITATGQRVTLRCSPRSGDLSVYWYQQSLDQGLQFLIQYYNGEERAKGNILERFSAQQFPDLHSELNLSSLELGDSALYFCASSATGGQPQHFGDGTRLSIL.

This sequence joins TRBV5-4 and TRBJ2-2; 8 bases match TRBD1. The germline V gene has CDR1 SGHNT and CDR2 YYREEE (reference sequence). Unmatched junction bases numbered 7, after V lost 5 bases and J lost 4 bases. This CDR3 is built from 15 residues. In DNA form, the CDR3 reads TGTGCCAGCAGGCAACAGGGGGTGGTCACCGGGGAGCTGTTTTTT. It yields the protein CASRQQGVVTGELFF.

The chain combines TRBV11-2 with TRBJ1-1; tentative D call: TRBD1 (6 bases). Trimming took 3 bases from V and 6 from J, leaving 20 bases between them. The V gene's germline CDR1 is SGHAT and CDR2 FQNNGV. CDR3 length equals 16 residues. The CDR3 DNA sequence: TGTGCCAGCAGCTTTTCTTCGACAGGCCGTAAGGCTGAAGCTTTCTTT. Amino acids: CASSFSSTGRKAEAFF.

The gene calls are TRBV5-5 and TRBJ1-5; 7 bases match TRBD1. The CDR3 runs to 16 residues. Germline CDR1 and CDR2: SGHKS and YYEKEE (reference sequence). Trimming at V came to 0 bases and at J to 1 base, leaving 4 bases not matched to a gene. In DNA, the CDR3 is TGTGCCAGCAGCTTGGTCGACAGGGCCAGCAATCAGCCCCAGCATTTT. Protein product: CASSLVDRASNQPQHF.

The chain couples TRBV18 to TRBJ1-3, with 7 nucleotides matching TRBD1. The CDR3 loop spans 15 amino acids. The germline V gene encodes CDR1 KGHSH and CDR2 LQKENI. V was pared by 4 bases and J by 4 bases, with 7 bases of the junction left unmatched. The CDR3 DNA reads as TGTGCCAGCTCACTCTCGACAGGGTTCGGAAACACCATATATTTT. Protein product: CASSLSTGFGNTIYF. The whole variable domain, filled in from reference TRBV18 and TRBJ1-3, reads NAGVMQNPRHLVRRRGQEARLRCSPMKGHSHVYWYRQLPEEGLKFMVYLQKENIIDESGMPKERFSAEFPKEGPSILRIQQVVRGDSAAYFCASSLSTGFGNTIYFGEGSWLTVV.

The chain couples TRBV7-9 to TRBJ1-5; TRBD1 matches at 12 bases. Germline V lookup: CDR1 SEHNR, CDR2 FQNEAQ (reference sequence). With 5 bases clipped from V and 5 bases from J, the junction kept 13 bases outside the gene matches. The CDR3 spans 18 residues. CDR3 in DNA: TGTGCCAGCAGCCTAGGGACAGGGGGCTTTATAGAGGATCAGCCCCAGCATTTT. Protein sequence: CASSLGTGGFIEDQPQHF.

The rearrangement uses TRBV10-3 and TRBJ1-2; the D is unclear. V was pared by 2 bases and J by 8 bases, with 18 bases between. The CDR3 has 15 residues. The germline V gene encodes CDR1 ENHRY and CDR2 SYGVKD. CDR3 bases: TGTGCCATCAGTGAGCCGCCCCGGTCCCGCGAGGGCTACACCTTC. This sequence encodes CAISEPPRSREGYTF.

This clone has ten or more counts. The chain uses TRBV3-1 (or the pseudogene TRBV3-2) and TRBJ2-2; TRBD1 aligns across 9 bases. CDR1 and CDR2 from the germline V gene are LGHDT and YNNKEL (reference sequence). J gave up 1 base and V 8 bases, and 2 bases lay outside the gene matches. The CDR3 has 14 residues. CDR3 sequence: CASQGQGNTGELFF. The CDR3 bases are TGTGCCAGCCAGGGACAGGGGAACACCGGGGAGCTGTTTTTT.

In its sample, this clone was seen a few times. The rearrangement joins TRBV7-3 to TRBJ2-3; 11 bases match TRBD2. The CDR3 has 16 amino acids. Germline CDR1 is SGHTA and CDR2 is FQGTGA. The V and J ends lost 0 bases and 5 bases, in that order; junction bases with no gene match: 4. The CDR3 sequence: CASSLTGLAGGDTQYF. DNA for the CDR3: TGTGCCAGCAGCTTAACGGGGCTAGCGGGAGGAGATACGCAGTATTTT.

The chain links TRBV5-1 to TRBJ1-3, with 9 bases fitting TRBD1. Looked up from germline, CDR1 is SGHRS and CDR2 is YFSETQ. The CDR3 is 14 residues long. V was pared by 2 bases and J by 4 bases, with 1 base of the junction left unmatched. CDR3 in DNA: TGCGCCAGCAGCTTCGGGACAGGGGGAAACACCATATATTTT. Amino acids: CASSFGTGGNTIYF. The full variable domain, with the rest looked up from reference TRBV5-1 and TRBJ1-3, is KAGVTQTPRYLIKTRGQQVTLSCSPISGHRSVSWYQQTPGQGLQFLFEYFSETQRNKGNFPGRFSGRQFSNSRSEMNVSTLELGDSALYLCASSFGTGGNTIYFGEGSWLTVV.

The gene calls are TRBV7-2 and TRBJ2-7; D gene ambiguous. The germline CDR1 and CDR2 sequences are SGHTA and FQGNSA. This CDR3 has 13 amino acids. V dropped 5 bases and J dropped 2 bases, with 10 bases sitting between them. CDR3 residues: CASSHSPTYEQYF. The CDR3 nucleotides are TGTGCCAGCAGCCACAGCCCCACCTACGAGCAGTACTTC.

The J gene is TRBJ2-7, the V gene TRBV10-1, with TRBD1 matching over 9 bases. CDR1 and CDR2 (germline): WNHNN, SYGVQD (reference sequence). The junction had 3 bases not matched to a gene; V was cut back by 0 bases and J by 0 bases. The CDR3 extends over 16 amino acids. Written as DNA, the CDR3 is TGCGCCAGCAGTGAGTCAGGGACAGGGACCTCCTACGAGCAGTACTTC. Its translation: CASSESGTGTSYEQYF.

This sequence joins TRBV11-2 and TRBJ1-1; weak D call: TRBD1 (6 bases). Germline V gene sequence: CDR1 SGHAT, CDR2 FQNNGV. This CDR3 has 14 amino acids. The V end was cut by 4 bases, the J end by 4 bases, with 13 bases between. CDR3 region: CASSSSTGSTEAFF. The CDR3 coding sequence is TGTGCCAGCAGCTCGTCGACAGGTAGCACTGAAGCTTTCTTT.

The genes are TRBV6-5 and TRBJ1-1; 9 bases are a match to TRBD1. Germline V gives CDR1 MNHEY, CDR2 SVGAGI. Germline trimming cut 2 bases from V and 2 bases from J; bases unmatched to any gene: 6. The CDR3 sequence is 16 residues long. The CDR3 here is CASSYIRTGGNTEAFF. CDR3 bases: TGTGCCAGCAGTTACATCCGAACAGGGGGCAACACTGAAGCTTTCTTT.

A word on this clone: The junction does not match germline at one end; this may be a read error. This sequence joins TRBV9 and TRBJ2-7, with D perhaps assigned TRBD1 or TRBD2 (5 bases each). This CDR3 is 15 amino acids long. Germline CDR1 is SGDLS and CDR2 is YYNGEE. The CDR3 loop is CASNVLGAPYDEQYF. The CDR3 nucleotides are TGTGCCAGCAACGTACTAGGGGCTCCTTATGACGAGCAGTACTTC.

This chain joins TRBV10-3 and TRBJ1-2; 7 bases fit TRBD1. Germline V CDR1 and CDR2: ENHRY, SYGVKD. V lost 0 bases and J lost 8; bases outside the gene matches: 3. The CDR3 loop spans 13 amino acids. Here the CDR3 DNA reads TGTGCCATCAGTGAGTCCAACAGGGGAGGCTACACCTTC. Translating gives CAISESNRGGYTF.

This chain connects TRBV5-4 to TRBJ2-1, with 16 nucleotides matching TRBD2. CDR3 size: 19 residues. V lost 0 bases and J lost 0; bases outside the gene matches: 3. Germline values: CDR1 SGHNT, CDR2 YYREEE (reference sequence). The CDR3, as DNA: TGTGCCAGCAGCTTGGCGGGACTAGCGGGGGGGAGCTCCTACAATGAGCAGTTCTTC. Translating it yields CASSLAGLAGGSSYNEQFF.